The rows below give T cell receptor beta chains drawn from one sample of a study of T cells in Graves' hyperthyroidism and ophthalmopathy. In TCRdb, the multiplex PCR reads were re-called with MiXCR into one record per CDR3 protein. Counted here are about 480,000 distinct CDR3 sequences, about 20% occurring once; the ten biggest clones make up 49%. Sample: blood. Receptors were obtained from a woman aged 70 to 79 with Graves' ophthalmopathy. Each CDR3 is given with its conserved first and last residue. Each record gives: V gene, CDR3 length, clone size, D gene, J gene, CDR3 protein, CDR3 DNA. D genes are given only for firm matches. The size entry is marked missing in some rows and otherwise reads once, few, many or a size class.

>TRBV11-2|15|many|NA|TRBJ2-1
CASSLGGSAPHEQFF
TGTGCCAGCAGCTTAGGGGGGTCTGCCCCCCATGAGCAGTTCTTC
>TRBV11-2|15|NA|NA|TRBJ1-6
CASSLYQGSNSPLHF
TGTGCCAGCAGCTTATATCAGGGGAGTAATTCACCCCTCCACTTT
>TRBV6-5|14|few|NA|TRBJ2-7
CASSYSLAAYEQYF
TGTGCCAGCAGTTACTCGCTAGCAGCCTACGAGCAGTACTTC
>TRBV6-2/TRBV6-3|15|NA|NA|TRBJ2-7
CASSYVMLRDSEQYF
TGTGCCAGCAGTTACGTGATGCTCAGAGATTCCGAGCAGTACTTC
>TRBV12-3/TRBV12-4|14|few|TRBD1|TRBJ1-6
CASTTRTGDTPLHF
TGTGCCAGCACCACTCGGACAGGGGATACACCCCTCCACTTT
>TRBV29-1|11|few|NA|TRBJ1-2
CSVGGTYGYTF
TGCAGCGTTGGGGGTACCTATGGCTACACCTTC
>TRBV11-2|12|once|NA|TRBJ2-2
CASSLFGSGVFF
TGTGCCAGCAGCTTATTTGGGTCGGGGGTGTTTTTT
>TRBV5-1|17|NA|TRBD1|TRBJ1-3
CASSRNSGTDSGNTIYF
TGCGCCAGCAGCCGGAACTCCGGGACAGACTCTGGAAACACCATATATTTT
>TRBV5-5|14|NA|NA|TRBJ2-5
CASSWGGGQETQYF
TGTGCCAGCAGCTGGGGTGGGGGCCAAGAGACCCAGTACTTC
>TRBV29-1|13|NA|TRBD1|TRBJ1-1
CSGRTGTNTEAFF
TGCAGCGGAAGGACAGGGACGAACACTGAAGCTTTCTTT
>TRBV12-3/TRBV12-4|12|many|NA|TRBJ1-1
CASSFGRSEAFF
TGTGCCAGCAGTTTCGGTAGGAGTGAAGCTTTCTTT
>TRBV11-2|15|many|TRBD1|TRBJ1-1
CASSFRDRGQTEAFF
TGTGCCAGCAGCTTCCGGGACAGGGGTCAAACTGAAGCTTTCTTT
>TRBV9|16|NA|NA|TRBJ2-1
CASSVGQAGSYNEQFF
TGTGCCAGCAGCGTAGGCCAGGCGGGTTCCTACAATGAGCAGTTCTTC
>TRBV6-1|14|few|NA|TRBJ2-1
CASSFSRVYNEQFF
TGTGCCAGCAGTTTCTCCAGGGTATACAATGAGCAGTTCTTC